Sequencing of this T cell receptor (beta chain) was carried out in a study of CD8 T cells in ankylosing spondylitis. CDR3 length equals 14 residues. V dropped 2 bases and J dropped 3 bases, with 13 bases sitting between them. Germline V gene sequence: CDR1 DFQATT, CDR2 SNEGSKA (reference sequence). Regarding the study as a whole: Reports say disease-linked clones showed up significantly more in matched ankylosing spondylitis synovial fluid. Blood from ankylosing spondylitis patients appeared to carry a characteristic eight-variant TCR beta motif.

This clonotype was detected ten times or more. Its target is not known. TCRdb passed the 5' RACE reads through MiXCR, listing each CDR3 protein once. The data contain a few hundred thousand distinct CDR3 sequences, 5.5% to 7.5% of them singletons. Material: blood, either unsorted or a sorted T cell fraction (not recorded which). The receptor comes from a male donor with ankylosing spondylitis. The J gene is TRBJ2-5, the V gene TRBV20-1, with a possible D match to TRBD2 (6 bases). In DNA form, the CDR3 reads TGCAGTGCTAGACTCCCTAGCGCCAAAGAGACCCAGTACTTC. As protein: CSARLPSAKETQYF.